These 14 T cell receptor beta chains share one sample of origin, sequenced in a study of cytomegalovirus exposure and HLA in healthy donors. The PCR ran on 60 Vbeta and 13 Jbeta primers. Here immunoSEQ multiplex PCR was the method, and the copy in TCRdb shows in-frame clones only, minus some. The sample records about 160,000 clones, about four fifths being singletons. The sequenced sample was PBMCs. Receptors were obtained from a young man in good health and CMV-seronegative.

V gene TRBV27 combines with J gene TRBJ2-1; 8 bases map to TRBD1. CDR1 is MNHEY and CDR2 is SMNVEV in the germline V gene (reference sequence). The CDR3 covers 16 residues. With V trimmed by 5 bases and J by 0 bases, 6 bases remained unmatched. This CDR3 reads CASSRDRPVSYNEQFF. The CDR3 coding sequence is TGTGCCAGCAGTAGGGACAGGCCAGTCTCCTACAATGAGCAGTTCTTC.

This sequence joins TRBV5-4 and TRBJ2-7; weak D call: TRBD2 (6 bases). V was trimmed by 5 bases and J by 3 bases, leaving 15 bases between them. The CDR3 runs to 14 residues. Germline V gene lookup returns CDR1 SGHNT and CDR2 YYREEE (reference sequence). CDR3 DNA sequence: TGTGCCAGCAGAGAGAGCCCGGGAGACTACGAGCAGTACTTC. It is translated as CASRESPGDYEQYF. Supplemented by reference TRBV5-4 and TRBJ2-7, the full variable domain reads ETGVTQSPTHLIKTRGQQVTLRCSSQSGHNTVSWYQQALGQGPQFIFQYYREEENGRGNFPPRFSGLQFPNYSSELNVNALELDDSALYLCASRESPGDYEQYFGPGTRLTVT.

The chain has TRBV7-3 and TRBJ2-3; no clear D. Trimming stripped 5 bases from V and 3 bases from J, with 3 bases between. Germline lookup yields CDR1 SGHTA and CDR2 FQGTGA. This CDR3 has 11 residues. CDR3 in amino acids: CASSPTDTQYF. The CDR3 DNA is TGTGCCAGCAGCCCAACAGATACGCAGTATTTT.

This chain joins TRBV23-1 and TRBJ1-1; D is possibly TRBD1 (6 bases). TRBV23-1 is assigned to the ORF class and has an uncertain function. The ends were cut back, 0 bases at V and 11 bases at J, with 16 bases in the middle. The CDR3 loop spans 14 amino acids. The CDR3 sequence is CASSQSGDTGCAFF. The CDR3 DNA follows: TGCGCCAGCAGTCAATCAGGGGATACAGGGTGCGCTTTCTTT.

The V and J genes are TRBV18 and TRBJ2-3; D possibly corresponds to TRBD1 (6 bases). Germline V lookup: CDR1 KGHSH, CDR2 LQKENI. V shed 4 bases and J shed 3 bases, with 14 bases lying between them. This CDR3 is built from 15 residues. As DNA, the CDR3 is TGTGCCAGCTCACTAGGACAGATACGAACAGATACGCAGTATTTT. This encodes CASSLGQIRTDTQYF. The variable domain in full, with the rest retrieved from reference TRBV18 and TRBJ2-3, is NAGVMQNPRHLVRRRGQEARLRCSPMKGHSHVYWYRQLPEEGLKFMVYLQKENIIDESGMPKERFSAEFPKEGPSILRIQQVVRGDSAAYFCASSLGQIRTDTQYFGPGTRLTVL.

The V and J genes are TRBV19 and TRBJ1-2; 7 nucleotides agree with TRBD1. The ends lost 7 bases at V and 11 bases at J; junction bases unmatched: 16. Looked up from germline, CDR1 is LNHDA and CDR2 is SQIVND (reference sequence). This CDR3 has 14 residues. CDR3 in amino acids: CASMLTPGGQRYTF. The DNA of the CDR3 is TGTGCCAGTATGCTTACCCCAGGGGGGCAACGTTACACCTTC.

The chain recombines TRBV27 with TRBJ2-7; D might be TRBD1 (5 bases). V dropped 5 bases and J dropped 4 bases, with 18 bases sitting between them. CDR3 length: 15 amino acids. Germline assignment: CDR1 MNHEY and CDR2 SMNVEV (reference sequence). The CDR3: CASSHRAQGGYEQYF. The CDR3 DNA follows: TGTGCCAGCAGTCACCGGGCCCAGGGTGGGTACGAGCAGTACTTC.

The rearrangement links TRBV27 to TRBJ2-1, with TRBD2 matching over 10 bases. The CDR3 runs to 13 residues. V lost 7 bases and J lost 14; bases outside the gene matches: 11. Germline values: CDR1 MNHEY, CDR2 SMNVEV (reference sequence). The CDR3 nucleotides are TGTGCCAGCAAAGAACTAGCGGGACGCAGGGAGTTCTTC. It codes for CASKELAGRREFF.

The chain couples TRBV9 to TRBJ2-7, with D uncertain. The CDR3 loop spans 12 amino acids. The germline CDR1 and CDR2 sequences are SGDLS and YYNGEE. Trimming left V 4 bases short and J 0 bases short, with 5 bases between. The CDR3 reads CASSSRSYEQYF. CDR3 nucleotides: TGTGCCAGCAGCTCCCGCTCCTACGAGCAGTACTTC.

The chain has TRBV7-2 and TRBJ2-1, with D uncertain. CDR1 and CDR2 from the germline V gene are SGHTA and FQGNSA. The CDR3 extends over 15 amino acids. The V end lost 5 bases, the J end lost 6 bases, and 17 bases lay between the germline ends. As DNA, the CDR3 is TGTGCCAGCAGCCTCTATCAAAATCCCTCCAATGAGCAGTTCTTC. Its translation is CASSLYQNPSNEQFF.

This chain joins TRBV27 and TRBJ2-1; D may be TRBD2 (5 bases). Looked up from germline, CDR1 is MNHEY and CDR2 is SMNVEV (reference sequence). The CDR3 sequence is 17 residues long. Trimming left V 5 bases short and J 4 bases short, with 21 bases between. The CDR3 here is CASSKYPGSRTYNEQFF. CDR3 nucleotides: TGTGCCAGCAGTAAATACCCGGGATCCCGAACGTACAATGAGCAGTTCTTC.

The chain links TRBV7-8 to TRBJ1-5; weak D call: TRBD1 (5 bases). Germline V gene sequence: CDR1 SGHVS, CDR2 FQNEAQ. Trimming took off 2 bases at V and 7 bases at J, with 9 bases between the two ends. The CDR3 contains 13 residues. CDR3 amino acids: CASSLSGGQPQHF. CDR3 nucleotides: TGTGCCAGCAGCTTATCGGGGGGGCAGCCCCAGCATTTT.

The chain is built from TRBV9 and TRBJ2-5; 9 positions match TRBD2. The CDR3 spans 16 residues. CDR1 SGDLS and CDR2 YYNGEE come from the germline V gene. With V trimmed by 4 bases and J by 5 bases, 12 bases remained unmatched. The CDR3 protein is CASSKGGLATLETQYF. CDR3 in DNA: TGTGCCAGCAGCAAGGGGGGACTAGCTACGTTGGAGACCCAGTACTTC. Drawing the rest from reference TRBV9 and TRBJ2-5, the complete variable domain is DSGVTQTPKHLITATGQRVTLRCSPRSGDLSVYWYQQSLDQGLQFLIQYYNGEERAKGNILERFSAQQFPDLHSELNLSSLELGDSALYFCASSKGGLATLETQYFGPGTRLLVL.

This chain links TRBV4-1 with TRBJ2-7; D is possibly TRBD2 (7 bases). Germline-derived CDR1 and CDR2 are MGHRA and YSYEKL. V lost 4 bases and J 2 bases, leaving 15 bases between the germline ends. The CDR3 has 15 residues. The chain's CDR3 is CASSRRGAVAYEQYF. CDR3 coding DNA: TGCGCCAGCAGCCGCCGGGGGGCGGTTGCCTACGAGCAGTACTTC.